This T cell receptor beta chain was identified in a study of identical twins (dated by TCRdb to 2016 to 2017). For the study in its entirety: To test whether fetal clonotypes persist, this study deep-sequenced TCR alpha and beta repertoires from monozygotic twins, from unrelated adults of various ages, and from cord blood. To rule out contamination, replicate twin experiments were performed at different times with different library preparation protocols. Overall results and qualifications from the work: The excess sharing between twins in beta out-of-frame sequences was weaker because fewer shared sequences reduced the signal-to-noise ratio. Out-of-frame TCR alpha sequences shared between twins showed an excess of low generation-probability sequences compared with coincidental sharing between unrelated individuals. Because the same donors could not be followed over many years, conclusions were based on cross-sectional statistical analysis. Out-of-frame TCR alpha sharing in monozygotic twins was systematically underestimated by recombination models, whereas sharing between unrelated individuals was in agreement with the recombination models. Invariant T cells such as MAIT and iNKT could partly confound zero-insertion analyses, though diverse VJ usage argued against this for most clonotypes. Fewer insertions were carried by abundant cord blood beta clonotypes; a weaker similar trend was observed in young adult naive repertoires, while no such trend was observed in memory repertoires.

About this clonotype itself: It has no known antigen specificity. Base qualities are missing; no much larger clone stands one base away.

Including cysteine and phenylalanine, the CDR3 has 17 amino acids. Only the CDR3 portion is preserved as DNA: 51 bases, with reading frame beginning at the first base. Reading the germline V gene (reference sequence) gives CDR1 DFQATT and CDR2 SNEGSKA. V is reduced by 2 bases and J by 1 base, leaving a spacing of 21 bases between them. All donors were healthy Caucasians. The library was obtained by 5' RACE. The sample was run on an Illumina HiSeq 2000. A universal primer binding site was introduced by template switching, and a unique molecular identifier was present in the final cDNA, enabling accurate counting of TCR cDNA molecules. First-strand cDNA for TCR alpha and beta chains was synthesized from specific primers in the conserved constant-segment region. To control for contamination, each cDNA library was double barcoded with a SMART-Mk sample barcode plus Illumina barcodes. TruSeq adapter sequences and Illumina sample barcodes were added in two successive PCR steps. The Illumina HiSeq platform was used with custom primers to sequence TCR alpha and beta cDNA libraries. In the original analysis: Unique molecular identifiers were extracted from raw reads with MiGEC, and CDR3 positions were determined with MiXCR. For each individual, recombination models were inferred using an EM algorithm with the repgenHMM and IGoR tools. Shared clonotype analysis was performed with the tcR package in R, normalizing sharing by the product of cloneset sizes. Out-of-frame nonproductive sequences were analyzed to study raw recombination free of thymic and clonal selection effects. TCRdb applied fastp at Q25 and MiXCR to the public reads, then kept only in-frame beta chains. All rows with the same CDR3 protein become a single entry with the most common DNA and genes. These V and J calls rely on TCRdb rather than the paper's analysis. Here the sample has 1.5 million to 2 million distinct CDR3 sequences; 32% occur a single time. Approximately 0.25% of the sample rests with the top ten.

The sequenced material came from cord blood. This TCR derives from a newborn girl in good health. The chain is assembled from TRBV20-1 and TRBJ2-7, with a tentative D call of TRBD1 or TRBD2, each matching 5 bases. The bases read TGCAGTGCTAGATCGGGGCCAGGGCCGAACCCTTCCTACGAGCAGTACTTC. Translated, this gives CSARSGPGPNPSYEQYF.